A selection of T cell receptor beta chains follows, all from one sample in a study of T cells after yellow fever vaccination. TCRdb fed the 5' RACE reads into MiXCR, producing one record per CDR3 protein. The data contain about 430,000 distinct CDR3 sequences, approximately 19% of them singletons. The sample in question was PBMCs, obtained before the yellow fever booster vaccination. Every receptor here comes from a man younger than 30 who received the YFV17D yellow fever vaccine. CDR3s include the opening cysteine and the closing phenylalanine or tryptophan. Fields, in order: clone size, V gene, D gene, J gene, CDR3 protein, CDR3 DNA. The D gene is left open where the match is weak. The size of a clone is reported for some rows only, either as once, few or many, or as a class for expanded clones.

abundance: few
v_gene: TRBV28
d_gene: .
j_gene: TRBJ2-5
CDR3aa: CASSLGNRGAETQYF
CDR3nt: TGTGCCAGCAGTTTGGGGAATCGGGGGGCGGAGACCCAGTACTTC

abundance: many
v_gene: TRBV20-1
d_gene: .
j_gene: TRBJ2-5
CDR3aa: CSATVWPGGETQYF
CDR3nt: TGCAGTGCTACAGTATGGCCCGGTGGGGAGACCCAGTACTTC

abundance: .
v_gene: TRBV24-1
d_gene: .
j_gene: TRBJ2-2
CDR3aa: CATSSPNTGELFF
CDR3nt: TGTGCCACCAGCAGCCCGAACACCGGGGAGCTGTTTTTT

abundance: many
v_gene: TRBV5-6
d_gene: .
j_gene: TRBJ2-1
CDR3aa: CASSFLVIRDEQFF
CDR3nt: TGTGCCAGCAGCTTCTTGGTGATCAGGGATGAGCAGTTCTTC

abundance: .
v_gene: TRBV20-1
d_gene: .
j_gene: TRBJ2-7
CDR3aa: CSAEQGFDEQYF
CDR3nt: TGCAGTGCGGAACAGGGTTTCGACGAGCAGTACTTC

abundance: many
v_gene: TRBV4-3
d_gene: .
j_gene: TRBJ1-5
CDR3aa: CASSQEDNQPQHF
CDR3nt: TGCGCCAGCAGCCAAGAGGACAATCAGCCCCAGCATTTT

abundance: .
v_gene: TRBV20-1
d_gene: .
j_gene: TRBJ2-5
CDR3aa: CSATVWRRQETQYF
CDR3nt: TGCAGTGCGACGGTTTGGCGTCGGCAAGAGACCCAGTACTTC

abundance: .
v_gene: TRBV5-1
d_gene: .
j_gene: TRBJ2-5
CDR3aa: CASSFTGDQTQYF
CDR3nt: TGCGCCAGCAGCTTTACTGGGGATCAGACCCAGTACTTC

abundance: few
v_gene: TRBV7-8
d_gene: .
j_gene: TRBJ1-3
CDR3aa: CASSPLQDDPGNTIYF
CDR3nt: TGTGCCAGCAGCCCGCTACAAGACGATCCCGGAAACACCATATATTTT

abundance: few
v_gene: TRBV29-1
d_gene: .
j_gene: TRBJ1-5
CDR3aa: CSVEVWTAKHSNQPQHF
CDR3nt: TGCAGCGTTGAAGTCTGGACAGCGAAGCATAGCAATCAGCCCCAGCATTTT

abundance: few
v_gene: TRBV6-6
d_gene: TRBD1
j_gene: TRBJ1-3
CDR3aa: CASRPGTGKAGNTIYF
CDR3nt: TGTGCCAGCAGACCCGGGACAGGGAAAGCCGGAAACACCATATATTTT

abundance: .
v_gene: TRBV4-1
d_gene: .
j_gene: TRBJ2-2
CDR3aa: CASSQGDQNTGELFF
CDR3nt: TGCGCCAGCAGCCAAGGGGACCAGAACACCGGGGAGCTGTTTTTT

abundance: .
v_gene: TRBV18
d_gene: .
j_gene: TRBJ2-5
CDR3aa: CASSRAALETQYF
CDR3nt: TGTGCCAGCTCAAGAGCAGCTCTGGAGACCCAGTACTTC

abundance: few
v_gene: TRBV2
d_gene: TRBD1
j_gene: TRBJ1-5
CDR3aa: CASGDRVRQPQHF
CDR3nt: TGTGCCAGCGGGGACAGGGTTAGACAGCCCCAGCATTTT

abundance: few
v_gene: TRBV4-3
d_gene: TRBD1
j_gene: TRBJ2-3
CDR3aa: CASSQAWGQGIPDTQYF
CDR3nt: TGCGCCAGCAGCCAAGCGTGGGGACAGGGGATCCCAGATACGCAGTATTTT

abundance: many
v_gene: TRBV9
d_gene: .
j_gene: TRBJ2-2
CDR3aa: CASTRENTGELFF
CDR3nt: TGTGCCAGCACCCGGGAGAACACCGGGGAGCTGTTTTTT